Listed here are 17 T cell receptor beta chains from one sample, sequenced in a study of shared clonotypes between healthy human individuals. Some clones are missing from TCRdb's copy, which holds only in-frame ones; the method was immunoSEQ multiplex PCR. The table shows about 560,000 clones, with 70% to 80% occurring only once. Material: PBMCs. The receptors originated from a middle-aged woman in good health. Some clones in this sample may be carry-over from other donors' samples.

The chain joins TRBV7-2 to TRBJ1-2; D might be TRBD1 (5 bases). Looked up from germline, CDR1 is SGHTA and CDR2 is FQGNSA. This CDR3 has 14 amino acids. V was cut by 1 base and J by 7 bases, with 13 bases left in between. The DNA of the CDR3 is TGTGCCAGCAGCTTAGGACGGGGGGAGGGTGGCTACACCTTC. This gives the protein CASSLGRGEGGYTF. Full variable domain (remainder filled in from reference TRBV7-2 and TRBJ1-2): GAGVSQSPSNKVTEKGKDVELRCDPISGHTALYWYRQSLGQGLEFLIYFQGNSAPDKSGLPSDRFSAERTGGSVSTLTIQRTQQEDSAVYLCASSLGRGEGGYTFGSGTRLTVV.

V gene TRBV5-4 combines with J gene TRBJ2-1; D is unclear. Germline V lookup: CDR1 SGHNT, CDR2 YYREEE (reference sequence). There are 13 residues in the CDR3. V lost 0 bases and J 8 bases, leaving 9 bases between the germline ends. The chain's CDR3 is CASSLVSADEQFF. The CDR3 coding sequence is TGTGCCAGCAGCTTGGTATCCGCGGATGAGCAGTTCTTC.

The J gene is TRBJ2-7, the V gene TRBV28; TRBD2 agrees at 12 bases. The CDR3 spans 14 residues. CDR1 is MDHEN, CDR2 SYDVKM, per germline. V shed 10 bases, J shed 6 bases, and the junction held 10 bases outside the gene matches. CDR3 DNA sequence: TGTGCCACTAAGACTAGCGGGAGTTTGGGCGAGCAGTACTTC. This codes for CATKTSGSLGEQYF.

This chain uses TRBV11-1 with TRBJ2-3, with D unresolved. The germline gives CDR1 SGHAT, CDR2 FQDESV (reference sequence). Trimming took 3 bases from V and 1 from J, leaving 5 bases between them. The CDR3 is made up of 13 amino acids. The CDR3 DNA sequence: TGTGCCAGCAGCTTTGACCGCACAGATACGCAGTATTTT. It yields the protein CASSFDRTDTQYF.

The chain uses TRBV13 and TRBJ2-7, with a possible D match to TRBD2 (5 bases). The CDR3 is 15 amino acids. Trimming took off 4 bases at V and 2 bases at J, with 15 bases between the two ends. Germline V CDR1 and CDR2: PRHDT, FYEKMQ (reference sequence). CDR3 nucleotides: TGTGCCAGCAGCTCGGGGAGAGGTGTGGCCTACGAGCAGTACTTC. Encoded protein: CASSSGRGVAYEQYF.

The chain carries TRBV19 and TRBJ1-2, with a tentative D call TRBD1 (6 bases). Between the trimmed V and J ends, which lost 5 bases and 8 bases, there was a span of 12 bases. The CDR3 is 12 amino acids. In germline, CDR1 is LNHDA, CDR2 SQIVND (reference sequence). For the CDR3, the DNA is TGTGCCAGTAGTGGAACAGGGCACGGCTACACCTTC. It codes for CASSGTGHGYTF. The full variable domain, completed using reference TRBV19 and TRBJ1-2, is DGGITQSPKYLFRKEGQNVTLSCEQNLNHDAMYWYRQDPGQGLRLIYYSQIVNDFQKGDIAEGYSVSREKKESFPLTVTSAQKNPTAFYLCASSGTGHGYTFGSGTRLTVV.

V is TRBV2 and J is TRBJ1-5, with D uncertain. This CDR3 region has 13 residues. CDR1 is SNHLY and CDR2 is FYNNEI in the germline V gene. V lost 4 bases, J lost 0 bases, and 4 bases lay in between. CDR3 in DNA: TGTGCCAGCAGTGGGTATAGCAATCAGCCCCAGCATTTT. Its translation: CASSGYSNQPQHF.

This clone was seen only once. The chain is built from TRBV28 and TRBJ2-1; TRBD2 might be the D (6 bases). The CDR3 contains 15 residues. Germline V gene data show CDR1 as MDHEN and CDR2 as SYDVKM. Trimming took 4 bases from V and 10 from J, leaving 20 bases between them. This CDR3 is CASSSPGLGGLEQFF. As DNA, the CDR3 is TGTGCCAGCAGTTCCCCGGGACTGGGAGGTCTCGAGCAGTTCTTC.

V gene TRBV11-2 combines with J gene TRBJ2-2; D not certain. Germline CDR1 is SGHAT and CDR2 is FQNNGV. Trimming shortened V by 5 bases and J by 3 bases, and 19 bases separated the two germline ends. The CDR3 is 17 residues long. The CDR3 DNA reads TGTGCCAGCAGCCCACATAGTTTGGTGGGTTACACCGGGGAGCTGTTTTTT. Translating gives CASSPHSLVGYTGELFF.

As regards this clone: A far larger clone differs by one base, so this is likely a read error. The rearrangement joins TRBV11-3 to TRBJ2-7, with a tentative D call TRBD2 (6 bases). The CDR3 loop spans 16 amino acids. The germline V gene has CDR1 SGHNT and CDR2 YENEEA. Trimming shortened V by 5 bases and J by 6 bases, and 23 bases separated the two germline ends. The CDR3 reads CASSQGLSGLRAEQYF. In DNA form, the CDR3 reads TGTGCCAGCAGCCAGGGATTATCGGGACTCCGGGCCGAGCAGTACTTC.

V is TRBV19 and J is TRBJ1-2; 11 bases map to TRBD1. Germline trimming cut 4 bases from V and 2 bases from J; bases unmatched to any gene: 6. CDR1 is LNHDA and CDR2 is SQIVND in the germline V gene (reference sequence). This CDR3 comprises 16 residues. The CDR3 here is CASSTSRTGGNYGYTF. CDR3 sequence (DNA): TGTGCCAGTAGTACATCACGGACAGGGGGCAACTATGGCTACACCTTC.

This clone came up once. V and J are TRBV27 and TRBJ2-5; D remains unclear. Germline V CDR1 and CDR2: MNHEY, SMNVEV (reference sequence). The CDR3 covers 15 residues. Deletions cut 3 bases from V and 1 base from J, with 12 bases between. The CDR3 is CASSFMPNPQETQYF. The CDR3 DNA sequence: TGTGCCAGCAGTTTCATGCCCAATCCCCAAGAGACCCAGTACTTC.

The V and J genes are TRBV7-9 and TRBJ2-7; D is perhaps TRBD2 (6 bases). The germline V gene encodes CDR1 SEHNR and CDR2 FQNEAQ (reference sequence). V was clipped by 5 bases and J by 7 bases, with 9 bases between them. The CDR3 spans 11 residues. CDR3 DNA: TGTGCCAGCAGCACGAGCGGGGAGCAGTACTTC. Protein: CASSTSGEQYF.

The chain uses TRBV4-3 and TRBJ2-1, with 12 bases matching TRBD2. The junction had 10 bases not matched to a gene; V was cut back by 2 bases and J by 8 bases. The CDR3 has 17 residues. In germline, CDR1 is LGHNA, CDR2 YSLEER. CDR3 DNA: TGCGCCAGCAGCCAATACATGGCTAGCGGGAGGGGCTATGAGCAGTTCTTC. The encoded protein is CASSQYMASGRGYEQFF.

The V and J genes are TRBV27 and TRBJ2-1, with 10 bases matching TRBD2. Germline assignment: CDR1 MNHEY and CDR2 SMNVEV (reference sequence). V was clipped by 2 bases and J by 4 bases; unmatched bases: 2. The CDR3 extends over 15 amino acids. The CDR3 spells CASSLASGRYNEQFF. For the CDR3, the DNA is TGTGCCAGCAGTTTAGCTAGCGGGAGATACAATGAGCAGTTCTTC.

V and J are TRBV5-4 and TRBJ1-1; D possibly corresponds to TRBD1 (5 bases). The V and J ends lost 5 bases and 4 bases respectively, with 12 bases between them. The CDR3 totals 13 residues. Per the germline V gene, CDR1 is SGHNT and CDR2 is YYREEE (reference sequence). DNA for the CDR3: TGTGCCAGCAGTCCCCAGGGTTTCACTGAAGCTTTCTTT. Its protein product is CASSPQGFTEAFF.

The chain carries TRBV2 and TRBJ2-5; D possibly uses TRBD1 or TRBD2 (5 bases each). The CDR3 is 16 amino acids. V gave up 2 bases and J gave up 4 bases, with 17 bases separating them. CDR1 is SNHLY and CDR2 is FYNNEI in the germline V gene. This chain's CDR3 is CASSERVGTPTETQYF. As DNA, the CDR3 is TGTGCCAGCAGTGAACGCGTCGGGACCCCCACAGAGACCCAGTACTTC.